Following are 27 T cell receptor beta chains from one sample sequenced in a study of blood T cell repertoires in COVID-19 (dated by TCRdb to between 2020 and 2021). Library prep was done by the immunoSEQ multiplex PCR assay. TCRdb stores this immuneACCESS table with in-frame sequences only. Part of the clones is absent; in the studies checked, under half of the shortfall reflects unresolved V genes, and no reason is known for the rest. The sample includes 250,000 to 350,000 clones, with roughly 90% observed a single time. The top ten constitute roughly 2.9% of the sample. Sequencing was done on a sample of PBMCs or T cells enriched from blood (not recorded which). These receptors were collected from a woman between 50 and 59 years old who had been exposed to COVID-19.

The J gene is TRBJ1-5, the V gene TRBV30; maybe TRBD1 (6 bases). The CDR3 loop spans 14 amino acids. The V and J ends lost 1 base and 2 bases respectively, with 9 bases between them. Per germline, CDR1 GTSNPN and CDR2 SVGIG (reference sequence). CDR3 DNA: TGTGCCTGGAGTGAGTCAGGGGGCAATCAGCCCCAGCATTTT. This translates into CAWSESGGNQPQHF. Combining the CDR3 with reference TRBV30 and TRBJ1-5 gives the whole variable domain SQTIHQWPATLVQPVGSPLSLECTVEGTSNPNLYWYRQAAGRGLQLLFYSVGIGQISSEVPQNLSASRPQDRQFILSSKKLLLSDSGFYLCAWSESGGNQPQHFGDGTRLSIL.

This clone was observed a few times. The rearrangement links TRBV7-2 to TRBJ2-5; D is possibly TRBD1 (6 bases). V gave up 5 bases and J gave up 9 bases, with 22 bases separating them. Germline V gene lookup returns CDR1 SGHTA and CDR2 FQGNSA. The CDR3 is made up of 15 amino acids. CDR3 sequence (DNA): TGTGCCAGCAGCCAAACCACAGGGTATAATGGGCCCCAGTACTTC. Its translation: CASSQTTGYNGPQYF.

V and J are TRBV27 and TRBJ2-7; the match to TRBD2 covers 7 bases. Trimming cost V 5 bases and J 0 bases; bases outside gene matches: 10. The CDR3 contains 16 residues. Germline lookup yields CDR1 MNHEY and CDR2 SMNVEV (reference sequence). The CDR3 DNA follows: TGTGCCAGCAGTAGAGGGACGGGGGGACTCTCCTACGAGCAGTACTTC. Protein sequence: CASSRGTGGLSYEQYF.

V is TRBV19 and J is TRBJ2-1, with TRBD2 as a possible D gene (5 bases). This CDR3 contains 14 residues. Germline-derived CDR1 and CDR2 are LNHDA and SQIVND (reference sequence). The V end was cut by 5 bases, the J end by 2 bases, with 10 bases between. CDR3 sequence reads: CASSFRGTYNEQFF. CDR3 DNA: TGTGCCAGTAGTTTTAGAGGGACCTACAATGAGCAGTTCTTC. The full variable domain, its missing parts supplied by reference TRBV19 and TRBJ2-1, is DGGITQSPKYLFRKEGQNVTLSCEQNLNHDAMYWYRQDPGQGLRLIYYSQIVNDFQKGDIAEGYSVSREKKESFPLTVTSAQKNPTAFYLCASSFRGTYNEQFFGPGTRLTVL.

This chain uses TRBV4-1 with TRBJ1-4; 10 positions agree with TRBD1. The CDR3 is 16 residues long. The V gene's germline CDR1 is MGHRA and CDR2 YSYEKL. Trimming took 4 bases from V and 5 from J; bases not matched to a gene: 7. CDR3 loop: CASSRGPGQGNEKLFF. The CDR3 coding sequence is TGCGCCAGCAGCCGTGGACCGGGACAGGGGAATGAAAAACTGTTTTTT.

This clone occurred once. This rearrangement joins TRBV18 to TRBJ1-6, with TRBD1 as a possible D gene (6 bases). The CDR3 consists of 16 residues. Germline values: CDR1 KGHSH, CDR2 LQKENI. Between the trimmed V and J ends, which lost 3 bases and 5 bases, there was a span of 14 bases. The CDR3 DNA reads TGTGCCAGCTCACCTGGGACACAGATTAATAATTCACCCCTCCACTTT. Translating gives CASSPGTQINNSPLHF.

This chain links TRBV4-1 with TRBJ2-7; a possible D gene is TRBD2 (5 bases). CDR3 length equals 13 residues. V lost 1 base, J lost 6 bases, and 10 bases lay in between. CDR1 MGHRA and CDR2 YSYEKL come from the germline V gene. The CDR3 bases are TGCGCCAGCAGCCAAGTTGAGGGAAGCGAGCAGTACTTC. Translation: CASSQVEGSEQYF.

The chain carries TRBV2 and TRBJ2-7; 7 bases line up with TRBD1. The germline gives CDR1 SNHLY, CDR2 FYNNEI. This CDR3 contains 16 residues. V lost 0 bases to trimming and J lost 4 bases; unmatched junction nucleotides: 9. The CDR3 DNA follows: TGTGCCAGCAGTGAAGCGCTAGGGGGCTTGTCGTACGAGCAGTACTTC. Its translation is CASSEALGGLSYEQYF.

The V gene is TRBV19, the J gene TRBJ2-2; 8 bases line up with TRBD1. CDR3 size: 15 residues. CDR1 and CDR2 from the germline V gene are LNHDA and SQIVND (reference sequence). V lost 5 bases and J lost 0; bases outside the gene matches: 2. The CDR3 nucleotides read TGTGCCAGTAGTCTGGACAGGGCGAACACCGGGGAGCTGTTTTTT. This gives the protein CASSLDRANTGELFF.

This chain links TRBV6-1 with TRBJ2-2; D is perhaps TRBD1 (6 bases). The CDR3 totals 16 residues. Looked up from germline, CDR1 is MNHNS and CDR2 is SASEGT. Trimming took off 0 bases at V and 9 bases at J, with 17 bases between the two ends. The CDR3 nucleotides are TGTGCCAGCAGTGAAGCGCCGCGAGGGGGAAAGTGGGAGCTGTTTTTT. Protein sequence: CASSEAPRGGKWELFF.

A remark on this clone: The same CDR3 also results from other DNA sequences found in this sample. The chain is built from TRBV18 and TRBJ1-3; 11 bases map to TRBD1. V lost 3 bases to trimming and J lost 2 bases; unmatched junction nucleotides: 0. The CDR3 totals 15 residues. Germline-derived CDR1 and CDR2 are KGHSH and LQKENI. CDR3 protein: CASSPGQGAGNTIYF. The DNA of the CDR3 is TGTGCCAGCTCACCGGGACAGGGGGCTGGAAACACCATATATTTT. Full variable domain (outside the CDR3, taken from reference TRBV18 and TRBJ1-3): NAGVMQNPRHLVRRRGQEARLRCSPMKGHSHVYWYRQLPEEGLKFMVYLQKENIIDESGMPKERFSAEFPKEGPSILRIQQVVRGDSAAYFCASSPGQGAGNTIYFGEGSWLTVV.

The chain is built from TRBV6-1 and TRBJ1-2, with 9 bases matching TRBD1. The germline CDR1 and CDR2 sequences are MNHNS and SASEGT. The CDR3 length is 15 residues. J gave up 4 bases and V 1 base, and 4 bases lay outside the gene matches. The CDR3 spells CASSEVETGGYGYTF. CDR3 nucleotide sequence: TGTGCCAGCAGTGAAGTTGAGACAGGGGGCTATGGCTACACCTTC.

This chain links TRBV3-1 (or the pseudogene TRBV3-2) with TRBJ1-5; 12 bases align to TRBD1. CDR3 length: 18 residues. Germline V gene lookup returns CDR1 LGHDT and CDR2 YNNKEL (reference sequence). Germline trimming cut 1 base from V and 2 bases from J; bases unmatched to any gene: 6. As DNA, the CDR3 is TGTGCCAGCAGCCAAGCCGGGACAGGGGGCGGTGGCAATCAGCCCCAGCATTTT. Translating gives CASSQAGTGGGGNQPQHF.

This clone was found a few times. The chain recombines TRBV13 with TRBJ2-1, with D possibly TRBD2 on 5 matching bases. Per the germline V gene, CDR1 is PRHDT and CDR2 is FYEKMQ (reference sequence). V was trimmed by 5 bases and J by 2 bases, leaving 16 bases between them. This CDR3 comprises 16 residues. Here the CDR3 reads CASSPRGLGTYNEQFF. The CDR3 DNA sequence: TGTGCCAGCAGCCCCAGAGGGCTAGGGACCTACAATGAGCAGTTCTTC. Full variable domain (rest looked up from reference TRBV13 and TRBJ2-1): AAGVIQSPRHLIKEKRETATLKCYPIPRHDTVYWYQQGPGQDPQFLISFYEKMQSDKGSIPDRFSAQQFSDYHSELNMSSLELGDSALYFCASSPRGLGTYNEQFFGPGTRLTVL.

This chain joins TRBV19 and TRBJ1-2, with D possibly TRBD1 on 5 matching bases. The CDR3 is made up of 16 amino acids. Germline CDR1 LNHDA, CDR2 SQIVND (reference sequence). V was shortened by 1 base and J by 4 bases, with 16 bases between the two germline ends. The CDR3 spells CASSIGQTAFLYGYTF. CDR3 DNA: TGTGCCAGTAGTATAGGACAGACAGCTTTTCTCTATGGCTACACCTTC.

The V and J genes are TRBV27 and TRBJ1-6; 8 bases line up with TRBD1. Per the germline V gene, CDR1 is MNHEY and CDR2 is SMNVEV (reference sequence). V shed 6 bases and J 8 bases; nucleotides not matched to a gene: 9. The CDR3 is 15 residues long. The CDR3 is CASRRPGTGYSPLHF. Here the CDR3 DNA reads TGTGCCAGCAGACGTCCCGGGACAGGTTATTCACCCCTCCACTTT.

This chain's CDR3 is CASSITGGVHPGEQYF. CDR3 nucleotide sequence: TGTGCCAGTAGTATAACAGGGGGCGTCCATCCTGGCGAGCAGTACTTC. This chain joins TRBV19 and TRBJ2-7; 9 bases line up with TRBD1. This CDR3 comprises 16 residues. The V segment lost 2 bases and the J segment 6 bases; nucleotides outside the gene matches: 11. Germline assignment: CDR1 LNHDA and CDR2 SQIVND (reference sequence).

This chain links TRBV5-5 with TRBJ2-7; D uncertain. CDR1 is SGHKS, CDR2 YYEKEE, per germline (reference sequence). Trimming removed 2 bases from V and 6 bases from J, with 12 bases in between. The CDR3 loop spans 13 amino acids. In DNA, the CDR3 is TGTGCCAGCAGCTTTGGGCTCCACGTCGAGCAGTACTTC. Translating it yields CASSFGLHVEQYF. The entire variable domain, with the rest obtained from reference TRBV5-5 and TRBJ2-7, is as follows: DAGVTQSPTHLIKTRGQQVTLRCSPISGHKSVSWYQQVLGQGPQFIFQYYEKEERGRGNFPDRFSARQFPNYSSELNVNALLLGDSALYLCASSFGLHVEQYFGPGTRLTVT.

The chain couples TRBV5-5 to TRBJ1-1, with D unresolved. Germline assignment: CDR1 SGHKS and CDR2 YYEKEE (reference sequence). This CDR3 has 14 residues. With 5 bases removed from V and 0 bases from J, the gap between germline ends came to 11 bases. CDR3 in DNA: TGTGCCAGCAGTCTTGCTGTAGTGAACACTGAAGCTTTCTTT. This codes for CASSLAVVNTEAFF.

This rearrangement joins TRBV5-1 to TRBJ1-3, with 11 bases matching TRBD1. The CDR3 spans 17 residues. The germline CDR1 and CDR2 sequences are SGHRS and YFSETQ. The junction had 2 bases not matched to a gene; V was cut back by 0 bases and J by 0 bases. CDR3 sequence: CASSLAGTGGSGNTIYF. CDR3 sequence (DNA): TGCGCCAGCAGCTTGGCGGGGACAGGGGGCTCTGGAAACACCATATATTTT. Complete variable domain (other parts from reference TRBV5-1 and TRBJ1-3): KAGVTQTPRYLIKTRGQQVTLSCSPISGHRSVSWYQQTPGQGLQFLFEYFSETQRNKGNFPGRFSGRQFSNSRSEMNVSTLELGDSALYLCASSLAGTGGSGNTIYFGEGSWLTVV.

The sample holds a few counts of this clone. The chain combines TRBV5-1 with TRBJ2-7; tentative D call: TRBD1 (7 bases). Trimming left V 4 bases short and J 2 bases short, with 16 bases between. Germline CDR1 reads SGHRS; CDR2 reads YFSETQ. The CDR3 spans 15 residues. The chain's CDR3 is CASSPGDRVPYEQYF. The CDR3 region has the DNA TGCGCCAGCAGCCCGGGAGACAGGGTGCCCTACGAGCAGTACTTC.

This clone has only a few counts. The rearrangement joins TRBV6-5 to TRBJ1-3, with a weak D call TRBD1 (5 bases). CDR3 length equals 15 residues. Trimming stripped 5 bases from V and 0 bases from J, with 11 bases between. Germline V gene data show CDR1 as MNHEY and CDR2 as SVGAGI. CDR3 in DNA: TGTGCCAGCAGTAACGCAGGGAACTCTGGAAACACCATATATTTT. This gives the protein CASSNAGNSGNTIYF.

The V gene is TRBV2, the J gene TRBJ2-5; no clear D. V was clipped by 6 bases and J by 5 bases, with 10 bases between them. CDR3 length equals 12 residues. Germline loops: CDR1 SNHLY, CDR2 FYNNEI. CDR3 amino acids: CASRETSETQYF. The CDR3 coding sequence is TGTGCCAGCAGGGAGACTTCGGAGACCCAGTACTTC.

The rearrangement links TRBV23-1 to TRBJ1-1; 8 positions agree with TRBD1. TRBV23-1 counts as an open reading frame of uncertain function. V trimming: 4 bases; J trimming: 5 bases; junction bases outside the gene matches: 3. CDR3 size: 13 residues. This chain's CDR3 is CASSPRQGTEAFF. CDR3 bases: TGCGCCAGCAGTCCGAGACAGGGGACTGAAGCTTTCTTT.

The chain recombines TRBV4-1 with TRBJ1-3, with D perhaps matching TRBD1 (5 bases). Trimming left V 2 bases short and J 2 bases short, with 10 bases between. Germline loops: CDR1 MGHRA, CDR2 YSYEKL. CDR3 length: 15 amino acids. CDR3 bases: TGCGCCAGCAGCCAACTCTTCAGGGCTGGAAACACCATATATTTT. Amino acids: CASSQLFRAGNTIYF.

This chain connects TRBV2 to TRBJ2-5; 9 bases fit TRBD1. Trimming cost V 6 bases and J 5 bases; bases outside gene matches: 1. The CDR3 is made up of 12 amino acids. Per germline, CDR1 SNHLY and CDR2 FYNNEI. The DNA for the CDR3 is TGTGCCAGCAGACAGGGGGCGGAGACCCAGTACTTC. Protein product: CASRQGAETQYF.

The CDR3 here is CSVTRQGGGYTF. In DNA, the CDR3 is TGCAGCGTTACTAGACAGGGGGGCGGCTACACCTTC. This sequence joins TRBV29-1 and TRBJ1-2, with TRBD1 identical over 9 bases. V lost 5 bases, J lost 8 bases, and 6 bases stayed unmatched. The CDR3 loop spans 12 amino acids. Germline lookup yields CDR1 SQVTM and CDR2 ANQGSEA.